The 15 T cell receptor beta chains below all came from one sample that was sequenced in a study of cytomegalovirus exposure and HLA in healthy donors. PCR was performed using 60 Vbeta and 13 Jbeta primers. This table comes from immunoSEQ multiplex PCR, and its TCRdb copy is limited to in-frame clones, with some not included. The table records 150,000 to 200,000 clones, around 76% of them present only once. The sample taken for sequencing was PBMCs. The origin of the receptors is a man between 25 and 39 years old in good health and CMV-seronegative.

The J gene is TRBJ2-5, the V gene TRBV29-1; 10 bases are a match to TRBD1. The CDR3 extends over 13 amino acids. From germline, CDR1 is SQVTM and CDR2 ANQGSEA. V lost 7 bases, J lost 4 bases, and 6 bases stayed unmatched. The CDR3 reads CSAADRGSETQYF. The CDR3, as DNA: TGCAGCGCTGCGGACAGGGGGTCAGAGACCCAGTACTTC.

The chain employs TRBV4-1 and TRBJ1-2; 9 bases agree with TRBD1. The V gene's germline CDR1 is MGHRA and CDR2 YSYEKL. Trimming cost V 0 bases and J 4 bases; bases outside gene matches: 6. CDR3 length: 16 amino acids. Written as DNA, the CDR3 is TGCGCCAGCAGCCAAGATGACAGGGGGGTTGGCTATGGCTACACCTTC. This sequence encodes CASSQDDRGVGYGYTF.

The chain joins TRBV28 to TRBJ1-5; 9 bases line up with TRBD1. J gave up 9 bases and V 10 bases, and 7 bases lay outside the gene matches. Per germline, CDR1 MDHEN and CDR2 SYDVKM. This CDR3 comprises 12 residues. The CDR3 is CANGQGLLPQHF. The CDR3 DNA reads TGTGCCAACGGACAGGGGCTTTTGCCCCAGCATTTT.

The J gene is TRBJ2-7, the V gene TRBV5-4; D is uncertain. The CDR3 totals 13 residues. CDR1 and CDR2 from the germline V gene are SGHNT and YYREEE (reference sequence). The V end lost 2 bases, the J end lost 4 bases, and 10 bases lay between the germline ends. The CDR3 spells CASSFYSSYEQYF. For the CDR3, the DNA is TGTGCCAGCAGCTTCTACAGCTCGTACGAGCAGTACTTC.

The chain uses TRBV28 and TRBJ2-7; 7 nucleotides agree with TRBD1. J lost 2 bases, V lost 8 bases, and 9 bases had no gene match. Germline CDR1 reads MDHEN; CDR2 reads SYDVKM. CDR3 length equals 14 residues. This CDR3 reads CASGTTGRTYEQYF. The DNA of the CDR3 is TGTGCCAGCGGGACGACAGGGAGAACCTACGAGCAGTACTTC.

The J gene is TRBJ2-7, the V gene TRBV15, with D maybe TRBD2 (8 bases). V lost 4 bases and J lost 0, with 13 bases in between. The CDR3 contains 15 residues. The germline CDR1 and CDR2 sequences are LNHNV and YYDKDF (reference sequence). The CDR3: CATSTAGDSSYEQYF. CDR3 DNA sequence: TGTGCCACCAGCACAGCGGGGGACAGCTCCTACGAGCAGTACTTC.

The chain carries TRBV9 and TRBJ2-3, with TRBD2 matching 11 bases. V was pared by 4 bases and J by 0 bases, with 7 bases of the junction left unmatched. This CDR3 is 17 amino acids long. Germline assignment: CDR1 SGDLS and CDR2 YYNGEE. The CDR3 region has the DNA TGTGCCAGCAGCCCCAGGGGACTAGCGGTTAGCACAGATACGCAGTATTTT. Translation gives CASSPRGLAVSTDTQYF.

This clone occurred once. The gene calls are TRBV28 and TRBJ1-4, with a possible D match to TRBD1 (6 bases). Per the germline V gene, CDR1 is MDHEN and CDR2 is SYDVKM. Trimming left V 3 bases short and J 8 bases short, with 16 bases between. The CDR3 has 15 residues. This CDR3 reads CASSFLGGRREKLFF. The CDR3 DNA sequence: TGTGCCAGCAGTTTCTTGGGGGGGCGCCGGGAAAAACTGTTTTTT.

Only a few counts were recorded for this clone. The J gene is TRBJ1-5, the V gene TRBV9; D might be TRBD1 (5 bases). Trimming pared 4 bases from V and 3 bases from J, leaving 17 bases between. Germline CDR1 reads SGDLS; CDR2 reads YYNGEE. This CDR3 region has 16 residues. CDR3 protein: CASSPDSGVVNQPQHF. The CDR3 bases are TGTGCCAGCAGCCCTGACAGTGGGGTTGTCAATCAGCCCCAGCATTTT.

The J gene is TRBJ1-2, the V gene TRBV2; D is unresolved. Germline V gene sequence: CDR1 SNHLY, CDR2 FYNNEI. CDR3 length: 16 amino acids. V was clipped by 2 bases and J by 4 bases, with 17 bases between them. CDR3 nucleotide sequence: TGTGCCAGCAGTGAACGCGGGCACCCTAGCTCCTATGGCTACACCTTC. Translating gives CASSERGHPSSYGYTF. Full variable domain (rest looked up from reference TRBV2 and TRBJ1-2): EPEVTQTPSHQVTQMGQEVILRCVPISNHLYFYWYRQILGQKVEFLVSFYNNEISEKSEIFDDQFSVERPDGSNFTLKIRSTKLEDSAMYFCASSERGHPSSYGYTFGSGTRLTVV.

The V gene is TRBV7-2, the J gene TRBJ2-7; D remains ambiguous. V was trimmed by 2 bases and J by 2 bases, leaving 7 bases between them. The CDR3 covers 13 residues. Germline V gene sequence: CDR1 SGHTA, CDR2 FQGNSA. The CDR3 here is CASSLTTAYEQYF. The DNA for the CDR3 is TGTGCCAGCAGCTTAACAACAGCCTACGAGCAGTACTTC.

The chain has TRBV28 and TRBJ2-5; D is perhaps TRBD1 (6 bases). The J call may be wrong; the DNA end is better matched by TRBJ2-7. The CDR3 spans 15 residues. Germline values: CDR1 MDHEN, CDR2 SYDVKM. CDR3 in amino acids: CASSSHNEWGLEQYF. The DNA of the CDR3 is TGTGCCAGCAGTTCCCATAATGAATGGGGGCTCGAGCAGTACTTC.

The gene calls are TRBV30 and TRBJ2-1; the match to TRBD1 covers 8 bases. The CDR3 totals 15 residues. Germline CDR1 is GTSNPN and CDR2 is SVGIG (reference sequence). V was pared by 2 bases and J by 6 bases, with 9 bases of the junction left unmatched. The CDR3 protein is CAWSLQGARVNEQFF. The CDR3 DNA is TGTGCCTGGAGTCTTCAGGGGGCGCGTGTCAATGAGCAGTTCTTC.

This rearrangement joins TRBV4-1 to TRBJ2-7; 8 bases are a match to TRBD1. V shed 0 bases and J 3 bases; nucleotides not matched to a gene: 7. The length of the CDR3 is 16 residues. Germline V gene sequence: CDR1 MGHRA, CDR2 YSYEKL. The CDR3 spells CASSQDFQGAYYEQYF. In DNA, the CDR3 is TGCGCCAGCAGCCAAGATTTTCAGGGGGCGTACTACGAGCAGTACTTC.

This chain links TRBV28 with TRBJ2-7, with TRBD2 matching over 11 bases. Trimming removed 4 bases from V and 1 base from J; junction bases left unmatched: 12. This CDR3 region has 18 residues. Germline CDR1 is MDHEN and CDR2 is SYDVKM. This chain's CDR3 is CASSSHNLLAGVSYEQYF. The CDR3 DNA reads TGTGCCAGCAGTTCCCACAACCTACTAGCGGGGGTTTCCTACGAGCAGTACTTC.